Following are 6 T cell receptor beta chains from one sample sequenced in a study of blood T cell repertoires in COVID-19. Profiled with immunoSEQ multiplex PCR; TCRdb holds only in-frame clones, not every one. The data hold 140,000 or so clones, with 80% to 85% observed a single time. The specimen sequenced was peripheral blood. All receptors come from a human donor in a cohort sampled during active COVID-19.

The CDR3 protein is CASTPTGGGGYTGELFF. For the CDR3, the DNA is TGTGCCAGCACCCCGACAGGGGGCGGAGGATACACCGGGGAGCTGTTTTTT. The chain links TRBV5-6 to TRBJ2-2, with 10 bases that match TRBD1. The CDR3 runs 17 residues. The germline V gene has CDR1 SGHDT and CDR2 YYEEEE. The trim removed 6 bases at V and 3 bases at J, leaving 11 bases unmatched.

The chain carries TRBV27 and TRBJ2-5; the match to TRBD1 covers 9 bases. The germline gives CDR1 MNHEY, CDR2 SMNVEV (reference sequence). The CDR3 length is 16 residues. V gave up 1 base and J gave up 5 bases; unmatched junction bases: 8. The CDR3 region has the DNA TGTGCCAGCAGTTTATACTCCGGGACAGGGATGGAGACCCAGTACTTC. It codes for CASSLYSGTGMETQYF.

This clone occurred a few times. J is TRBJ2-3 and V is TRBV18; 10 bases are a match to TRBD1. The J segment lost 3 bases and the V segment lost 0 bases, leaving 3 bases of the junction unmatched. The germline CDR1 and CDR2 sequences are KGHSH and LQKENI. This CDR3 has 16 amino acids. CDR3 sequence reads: CASSPPGGQGTDTQYF. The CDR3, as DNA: TGTGCCAGCTCACCACCGGGGGGACAGGGGACAGATACGCAGTATTTT.

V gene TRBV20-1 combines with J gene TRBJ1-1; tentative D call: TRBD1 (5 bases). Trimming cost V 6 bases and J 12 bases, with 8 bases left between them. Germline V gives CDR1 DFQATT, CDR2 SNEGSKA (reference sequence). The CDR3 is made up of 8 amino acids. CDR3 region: CSAGGSFF. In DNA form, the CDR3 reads TGCAGTGCCGGGGGGTCTTTCTTT.

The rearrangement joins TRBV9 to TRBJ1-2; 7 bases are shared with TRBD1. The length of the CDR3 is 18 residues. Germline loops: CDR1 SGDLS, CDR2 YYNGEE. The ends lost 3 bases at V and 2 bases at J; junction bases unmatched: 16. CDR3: CASSGPGTDSTFNYGYTF. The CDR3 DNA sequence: TGTGCCAGCAGCGGTCCCGGGACAGACTCAACATTCAACTATGGCTACACCTTC.

The CDR3 nucleotides read TGTGCCAGCAGGCCTATGACAGGGTCCGGAAACACCATATATTTT. Translation: CASRPMTGSGNTIYF. V gene TRBV7-2 combines with J gene TRBJ1-3, with 7 positions matching TRBD1. The CDR3 loop spans 15 amino acids. The V gene's germline CDR1 is SGHTA and CDR2 FQGNSA. The ends lost 6 bases at V and 4 bases at J; junction bases unmatched: 9.